This T cell receptor beta chain was sequenced for a study of blood T cells in healthy people across ages. Through a sample-barcoded 5' primer and a J-beta primer mix, a second PCR was run for roughly 7 to 12 cycles. TCRdb recomputed calls from the 5' RACE reads with MiXCR, one row per CDR3 protein. The data contain 1.5 million to 2 million distinct CDR3 sequences, approximately 40% of them singletons. This clonotype has more than one count but fewer than ten. In germline, CDR1 is LGHNA, CDR2 YSLEER. Trimming removed 0 bases at V and 9 bases at J, with 14 bases between. The CDR3 extends over 14 amino acids.

The rearrangement joins TRBV4-3 to TRBJ1-2; weak D call: TRBD1 (5 bases). The receptor's source is a human donor in good health. Sequenced material: blood. CDR3 bases: TGCGCCAGCAGCCAAGAGAGGGGCCTTTCCCGCTACACCTTC. The encoded protein is CASSQERGLSRYTF.